This TCR beta chain was found in a study of blood T cell repertoires in COVID-19. Looking at the study overall: The United States, Italy and Spain provided the acute and convalescent COVID-19 samples. T cells, B-cell-depleted T cells, or PBMCs supplied cDNA or gDNA.

In the original processing: Researchers report that nucleated cell counts were estimated from reference gene primer amplification. Produced via immunoSEQ multiplex PCR; TCRdb's table is partial and in-frame only. V and J calls and clone size are those listed in that table; D and trimming were worked out from the DNA. The sample includes 90,000 to 130,000 clones, approximately 85% of them seen just once. The CDR3 consists of 14 residues. V was pared by 3 bases and J by 5 bases, with 12 bases between. Germline CDR1 SNHLY, CDR2 FYNNEI. This clone was recorded once. Input material: peripheral blood. This clonotype was obtained from a man in his forties with acute or convalescent COVID-19. The chain combines TRBV2 with TRBJ2-3; D is possibly TRBD2 (7 bases). CDR3 bases: TGTGCCAGCAGTGATGGGGGGGCCGGAGATACGCAGTATTTT. It specifies CASSDGGAGDTQYF.